The 22 T cell receptor beta chains presented below share a single source sample, sequenced in a study of cytomegalovirus exposure and HLA in healthy donors. PCR employed 60 Vbeta and 13 Jbeta primers. The protocol was immunoSEQ multiplex PCR, while the TCRdb copy is restricted to in-frame clones and leaves out a portion. This table has some 140,000 clones, around nine tenths appearing once. Sequencing was performed on PBMCs. The receptors come from a woman aged 25-40 years in good health and CMV-seronegative.

The chain couples TRBV28 to TRBJ1-2; 10 nucleotides agree with TRBD1. Germline assignment: CDR1 MDHEN and CDR2 SYDVKM. With 1 base clipped from V and 8 bases from J, the junction kept 7 bases outside the gene matches. The CDR3 totals 15 residues. The CDR3 coding sequence is TGTGCCAGCAGTTTATTAACCGGGACAGGGGACGGCTACACCTTC. Its protein product is CASSLLTGTGDGYTF.

This clone was seen more than once but under ten times. The chain carries TRBV10-3 and TRBJ2-1, with 9 bases aligning to TRBD1. The CDR3 has 16 residues. Germline trimming cut 4 bases from V and 5 bases from J; bases unmatched to any gene: 9. CDR1 is ENHRY, CDR2 SYGVKD, per germline. The CDR3: CAISGSGQGRNNEQFF. DNA for the CDR3: TGTGCCATCAGTGGAAGTGGACAGGGGAGAAACAATGAGCAGTTCTTC.

The J gene is TRBJ1-2, the V gene TRBV2; 8 bases line up with TRBD1. The CDR3 is 12 amino acids. Germline CDR1 is SNHLY and CDR2 is FYNNEI. With V trimmed by 7 bases and J by 5 bases, 3 bases remained unmatched. The CDR3 DNA is TGTGCCAGCATGGACAGGGTGTATGGCTACACCTTC. Its translation: CASMDRVYGYTF.

This chain uses TRBV7-3 with TRBJ2-3; the match to TRBD2 covers 8 bases. Germline V CDR1 and CDR2: SGHTA, FQGTGA. The CDR3 length is 16 residues. With V trimmed by 1 base and J by 5 bases, 8 bases remained unmatched. CDR3 residues: CASSLMAGGGRDTQYF. For the CDR3, the DNA is TGTGCCAGCAGCTTAATGGCGGGCGGGGGGAGAGATACGCAGTATTTT.

The rearrangement links TRBV9 to TRBJ2-5; a weak D match, TRBD1 (5 bases). CDR1 and CDR2 from the germline V gene are SGDLS and YYNGEE. The V end was cut by 3 bases, the J end by 7 bases, with 13 bases between. The CDR3 totals 13 residues. The CDR3 DNA sequence: TGTGCCAGCAGCGACTCCCTTCAGGGGACCCAGTACTTC. Amino acids: CASSDSLQGTQYF.

The chain links TRBV7-2 to TRBJ2-2; D perhaps matches TRBD2 (6 bases). The CDR3 is made up of 14 amino acids. The germline gives CDR1 SGHTA, CDR2 FQGNSA. With 4 bases removed from V and 4 bases from J, the gap between germline ends came to 10 bases. The CDR3 here is CASSSGLTTGELFF. The CDR3 DNA is TGTGCCAGCAGCTCGGGACTCACCACCGGGGAGCTGTTTTTT.

The rearrangement links TRBV27 to TRBJ2-3; unclear D gene. The CDR3 has 13 residues. V lost 2 bases to trimming and J lost 6 bases, with 9 bases between them. Germline lookup yields CDR1 MNHEY and CDR2 SMNVEV (reference sequence). This CDR3 is CASSLNLRDTQYF. The DNA for the CDR3 is TGTGCCAGCAGTTTAAATTTGAGGGATACGCAGTATTTT.

The J gene is TRBJ1-2, the V gene TRBV6-7, with a possible D match to TRBD1 (6 bases). TRBV6-7 is an open reading frame whose function is uncertain. Trimming left V 5 bases short and J 0 bases short, with 10 bases between. This CDR3 contains 14 residues. CDR3 nucleotides: TGTGCCAGCAGTCCGTGGACAGCTAACTATGGCTACACCTTC. It codes for CASSPWTANYGYTF.

J is TRBJ2-3 and V is TRBV4-1; TRBD2 matches at 9 bases. The length of the CDR3 is 16 residues. Germline V CDR1 and CDR2: MGHRA, YSYEKL. With V trimmed by 4 bases and J by 6 bases, 11 bases remained unmatched. This CDR3 reads CASSPFERGARDTQYF. The CDR3 DNA is TGCGCCAGCAGCCCCTTTGAGCGGGGGGCGCGGGATACGCAGTATTTT.

The gene calls are TRBV19 and TRBJ2-7, with 9 bases fitting TRBD2. V lost 5 bases to trimming and J lost 3 bases; unmatched junction nucleotides: 8. The length of the CDR3 is 15 residues. In germline, CDR1 is LNHDA, CDR2 SQIVND (reference sequence). The CDR3 sequence is CASSAWTSANYEQYF. As DNA, the CDR3 is TGTGCCAGTAGTGCCTGGACTAGCGCGAACTACGAGCAGTACTTC.

V usage is TRBV7-6 and J usage is TRBJ2-7, with D possibly TRBD1 on 6 matching bases. Germline CDR1 reads SGHVS; CDR2 reads FNYEAQ. V gave up 5 bases and J gave up 2 bases, with 16 bases separating them. This CDR3 is 15 amino acids long. The CDR3: CASSHPGQRPYEQYF. The CDR3 coding sequence is TGTGCCAGCAGCCATCCAGGACAGCGTCCCTACGAGCAGTACTTC.

The CDR3 DNA is TGCGCCAGCAGCTTTGGACAGGCCTACGAGCAGTACTTC. Protein: CASSFGQAYEQYF. V usage is TRBV5-1 and J usage is TRBJ2-7, with 7 bases aligning to TRBD1. This CDR3 has 13 amino acids. J gave up 2 bases and V 2 bases, and 1 base lay outside the gene matches. Germline CDR1 reads SGHRS; CDR2 reads YFSETQ.

This clone was seen a single time. V is TRBV2 and J is TRBJ2-3, with TRBD2 identical over 14 bases. The junction had 4 bases not matched to a gene; V was cut back by 5 bases and J by 6 bases. This CDR3 has 15 amino acids. From germline, CDR1 is SNHLY and CDR2 FYNNEI. The CDR3 DNA reads TGTGCCAGCAGTCGACTAGCGGGGGGGGCGGATACGCAGTATTTT. Protein product: CASSRLAGGADTQYF.

The chain uses TRBV15 and TRBJ2-7, with a tentative D call TRBD1 (5 bases). Per germline, CDR1 LNHNV and CDR2 YYDKDF (reference sequence). This CDR3 is 16 amino acids long. Trimming took off 3 bases at V and 7 bases at J, with 22 bases between the two ends. This chain's CDR3 is CATSSPLQGTLGEQYF. Written as DNA, the CDR3 is TGTGCCACCAGCAGTCCTCTCCAGGGAACCCTCGGGGAGCAGTACTTC.

Here the CDR3 reads CASSLSTGAPRGLYEQYF. For the CDR3, the DNA is TGTGCCAGCAGTTTAAGTACTGGCGCACCTCGAGGGCTGTACGAGCAGTACTTC. The rearrangement joins TRBV28 to TRBJ2-7; a possible D gene is TRBD2 (5 bases). CDR1 and CDR2 from the germline V gene are MDHEN and SYDVKM. Trimming shortened V by 2 bases and J by 4 bases, and 24 bases separated the two germline ends. The CDR3 runs 18 residues.

As DNA, the CDR3 is TGTGCCTGGAGTCCCTTGGCGGGCAATCAGCCCCAGCATTTT. Its protein product is CAWSPLAGNQPQHF. This chain links TRBV30 with TRBJ1-5; D ambiguous. CDR1 and CDR2 (germline): GTSNPN, SVGIG (reference sequence). This CDR3 is built from 14 residues. The V gene lost 2 bases and the J gene lost 2 bases, with 10 bases spanning the gap.

This clone was detected only once. CDR3 region: CASSLTAGAHEQYF. The CDR3, as DNA: TGTGCCAGCAGTTTAACGGCGGGAGCCCACGAGCAGTACTTC. The V and J genes are TRBV28 and TRBJ2-7, with TRBD2 matching over 7 bases. CDR3 length equals 14 residues. CDR1 and CDR2 from the germline V gene are MDHEN and SYDVKM. V shed 2 bases, J shed 5 bases, and the junction held 6 bases outside the gene matches. Supplemented by reference TRBV28 and TRBJ2-7, the full variable domain reads DVKVTQSSRYLVKRTGEKVFLECVQDMDHENMFWYRQDPGLGLRLIYFSYDVKMKEKGDIPEGYSVSREKKERFSLILESASTNQTSMYLCASSLTAGAHEQYFGPGTRLTVT.

This chain joins TRBV28 and TRBJ1-3, with 8 bases identical to TRBD1. This CDR3 has 18 amino acids. V was clipped by 2 bases and J by 0 bases; unmatched bases: 9. Per germline, CDR1 MDHEN and CDR2 SYDVKM. CDR3: CASSLPADRATSGNTIYF. The CDR3 nucleotides read TGTGCCAGCAGTTTACCCGCGGACAGGGCGACCTCTGGAAACACCATATATTTT.

This chain uses TRBV21-1 with TRBJ2-2; TRBD1, as called in the table, went unchecked against the DNA. TRBV21-1 is a known pseudogene. The CDR3 loop spans 18 amino acids. CDR3: CASSKGGFGTGVTGELFF. In DNA form, the CDR3 reads TGTGCCAGCAGCAAAGGGGGTTTCGGGACAGGCGTCACCGGGGAGCTGTTTTTT.

This rearrangement joins TRBV5-4 to TRBJ1-3; 7 nucleotides match TRBD1. Losses at the gene ends were 3 bases for V and 0 bases for J; bases not matched to a gene: 3. The CDR3 is made up of 15 amino acids. Germline V lookup: CDR1 SGHNT, CDR2 YYREEE (reference sequence). The CDR3 loop is CASSSRQGSGNTIYF. CDR3 bases: TGTGCCAGCAGCTCAAGACAGGGCTCTGGAAACACCATATATTTT.

The rearrangement links TRBV10-3 to TRBJ1-2, with D uncertain. The V end was cut by 6 bases, the J end by 2 bases, with 7 bases between. CDR3 size: 12 residues. CDR1 and CDR2 (germline): ENHRY, SYGVKD. The CDR3 DNA is TGTGCCATCAGAACAGAAAACTATGGCTACACCTTC. This gives the protein CAIRTENYGYTF.

This clone was seen only a few times. The sample carries other DNA sequences with the same CDR3. The chain recombines TRBV4-1 with TRBJ2-7; 8 bases match TRBD1. The CDR3 length is 14 residues. Trimming took 4 bases from V and 4 from J; bases not matched to a gene: 6. Germline V gene sequence: CDR1 MGHRA, CDR2 YSYEKL. The CDR3 DNA is TGCGCCAGCAGCCCCGGACAGGGAGCGTACGAGCAGTACTTC. It yields the protein CASSPGQGAYEQYF.